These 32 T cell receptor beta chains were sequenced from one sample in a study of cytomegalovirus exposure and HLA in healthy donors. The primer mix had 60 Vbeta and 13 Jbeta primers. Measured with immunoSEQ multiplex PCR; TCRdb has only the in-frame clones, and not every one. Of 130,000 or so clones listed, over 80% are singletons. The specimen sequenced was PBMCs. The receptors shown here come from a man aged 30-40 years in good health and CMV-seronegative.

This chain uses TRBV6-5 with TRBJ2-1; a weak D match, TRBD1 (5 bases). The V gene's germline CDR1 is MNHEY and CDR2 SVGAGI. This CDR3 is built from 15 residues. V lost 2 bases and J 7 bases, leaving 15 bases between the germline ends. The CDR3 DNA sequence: TGTGCCAGCAGTTACATTTCTGGCAGGGTGAATGAGCAGTTCTTC. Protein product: CASSYISGRVNEQFF.

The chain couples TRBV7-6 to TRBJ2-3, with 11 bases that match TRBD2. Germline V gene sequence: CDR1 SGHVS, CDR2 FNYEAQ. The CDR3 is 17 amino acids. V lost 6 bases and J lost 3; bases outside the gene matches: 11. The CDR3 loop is CASSLRPLAGGTDTQYF. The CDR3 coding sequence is TGTGCCAGCAGTCTACGGCCCCTAGCGGGGGGAACAGATACGCAGTATTTT.

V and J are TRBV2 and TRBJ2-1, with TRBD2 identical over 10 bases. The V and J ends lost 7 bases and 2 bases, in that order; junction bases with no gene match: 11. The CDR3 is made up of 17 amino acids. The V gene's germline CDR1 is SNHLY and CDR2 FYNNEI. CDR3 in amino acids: CASMERGGRVPYNEQFF. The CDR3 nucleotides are TGTGCCAGCATGGAGCGGGGGGGCCGTGTGCCCTACAATGAGCAGTTCTTC. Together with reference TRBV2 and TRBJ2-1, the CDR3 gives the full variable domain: EPEVTQTPSHQVTQMGQEVILRCVPISNHLYFYWYRQILGQKVEFLVSFYNNEISEKSEIFDDQFSVERPDGSNFTLKIRSTKLEDSAMYFCASMERGGRVPYNEQFFGPGTRLTVL.

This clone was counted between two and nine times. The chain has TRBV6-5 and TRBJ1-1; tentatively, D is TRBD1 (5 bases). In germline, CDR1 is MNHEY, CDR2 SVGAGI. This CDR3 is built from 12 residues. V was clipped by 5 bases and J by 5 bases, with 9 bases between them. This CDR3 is CASSTKGTEAFF. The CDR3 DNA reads TGTGCCAGCAGTACGAAGGGGACTGAAGCTTTCTTT.

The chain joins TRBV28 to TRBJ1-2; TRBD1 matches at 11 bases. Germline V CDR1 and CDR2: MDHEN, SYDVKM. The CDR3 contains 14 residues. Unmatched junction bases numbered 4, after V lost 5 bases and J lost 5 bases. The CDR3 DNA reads TGTGCCAGCAGTGGGACAGGGGGTTGGTATGGCTACACCTTC. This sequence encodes CASSGTGGWYGYTF.

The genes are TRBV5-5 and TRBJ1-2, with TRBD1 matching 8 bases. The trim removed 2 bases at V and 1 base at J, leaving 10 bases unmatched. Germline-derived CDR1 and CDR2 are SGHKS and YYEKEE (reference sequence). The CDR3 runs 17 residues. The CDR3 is CASSFRAGGPFNYGYTF. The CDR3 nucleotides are TGTGCCAGCAGCTTTAGGGCAGGGGGCCCTTTTAACTATGGCTACACCTTC.

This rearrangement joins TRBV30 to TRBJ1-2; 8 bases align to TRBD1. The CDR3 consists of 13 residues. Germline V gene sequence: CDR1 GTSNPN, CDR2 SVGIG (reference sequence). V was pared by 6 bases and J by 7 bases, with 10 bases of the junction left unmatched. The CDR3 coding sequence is TGTGCCTGCTCTTCAGGGGGCGCGGGTGGCTACACCTTC. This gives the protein CACSSGGAGGYTF. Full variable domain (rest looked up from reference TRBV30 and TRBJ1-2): SQTIHQWPATLVQPVGSPLSLECTVEGTSNPNLYWYRQAAGRGLQLLFYSVGIGQISSEVPQNLSASRPQDRQFILSSKKLLLSDSGFYLCACSSGGAGGYTFGSGTRLTVV.

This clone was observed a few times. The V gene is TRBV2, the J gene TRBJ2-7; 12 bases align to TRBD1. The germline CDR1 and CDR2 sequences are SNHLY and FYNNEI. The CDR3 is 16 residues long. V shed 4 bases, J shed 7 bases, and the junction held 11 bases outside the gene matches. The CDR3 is CASSGMRDRGQGEQYF. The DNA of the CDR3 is TGTGCCAGCAGTGGTATGCGGGACAGGGGGCAGGGGGAGCAGTACTTC. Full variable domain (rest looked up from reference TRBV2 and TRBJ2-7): EPEVTQTPSHQVTQMGQEVILRCVPISNHLYFYWYRQILGQKVEFLVSFYNNEISEKSEIFDDQFSVERPDGSNFTLKIRSTKLEDSAMYFCASSGMRDRGQGEQYFGPGTRLTVT.

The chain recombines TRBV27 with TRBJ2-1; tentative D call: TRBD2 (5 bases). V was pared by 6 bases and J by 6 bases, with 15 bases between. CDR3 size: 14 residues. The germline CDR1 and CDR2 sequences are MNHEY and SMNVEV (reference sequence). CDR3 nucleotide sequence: TGTGCCAGCAGAAAAGGGAGCCCGATCAATGAGCAGTTCTTC. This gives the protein CASRKGSPINEQFF.

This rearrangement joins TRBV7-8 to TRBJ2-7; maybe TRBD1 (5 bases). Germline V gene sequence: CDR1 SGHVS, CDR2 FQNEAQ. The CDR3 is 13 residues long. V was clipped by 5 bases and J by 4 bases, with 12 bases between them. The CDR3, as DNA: TGTGCCAGCAGCAAGGGGCCGGCTTACGAGCAGTACTTC. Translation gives CASSKGPAYEQYF.

CDR3 bases: TGTGCCAGCAGCCCGACAGTCACAGATACGCAGTATTTT. It is translated as CASSPTVTDTQYF. The chain combines TRBV7-9 with TRBJ2-3; D perhaps matches TRBD1 (5 bases). The V end lost 5 bases, the J end lost 2 bases, and 8 bases lay between the germline ends. Germline V lookup: CDR1 SEHNR, CDR2 FQNEAQ (reference sequence). The length of the CDR3 is 13 residues.

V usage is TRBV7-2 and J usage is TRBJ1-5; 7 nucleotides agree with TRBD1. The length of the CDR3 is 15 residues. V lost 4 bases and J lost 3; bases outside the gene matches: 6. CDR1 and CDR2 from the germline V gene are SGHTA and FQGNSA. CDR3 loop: CASSSQQGYNQPQHF. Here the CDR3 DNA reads TGTGCCAGCAGCTCACAACAGGGGTACAATCAGCCCCAGCATTTT.

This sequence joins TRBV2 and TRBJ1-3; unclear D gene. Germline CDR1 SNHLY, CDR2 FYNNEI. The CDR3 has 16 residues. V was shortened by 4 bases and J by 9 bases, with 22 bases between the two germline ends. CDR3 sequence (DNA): TGTGCCAGCAGTGTTCGGCCAGACCCCTCATCGGGCACCATATATTTT. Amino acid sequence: CASSVRPDPSSGTIYF.

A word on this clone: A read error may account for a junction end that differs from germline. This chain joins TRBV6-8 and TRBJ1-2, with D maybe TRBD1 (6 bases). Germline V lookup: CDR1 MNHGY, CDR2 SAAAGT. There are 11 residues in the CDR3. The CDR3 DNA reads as TGTGCCAGCAGCGCGGACAGCATAAAAGCCTTC. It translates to CASSADSIKAF.

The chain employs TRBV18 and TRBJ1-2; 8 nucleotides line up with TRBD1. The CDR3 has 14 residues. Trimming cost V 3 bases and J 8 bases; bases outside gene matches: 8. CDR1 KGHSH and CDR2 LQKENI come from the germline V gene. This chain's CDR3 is CASSPLDRAGGYTF. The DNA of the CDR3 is TGTGCCAGCTCACCTCTGGACAGGGCTGGCGGCTACACCTTC.

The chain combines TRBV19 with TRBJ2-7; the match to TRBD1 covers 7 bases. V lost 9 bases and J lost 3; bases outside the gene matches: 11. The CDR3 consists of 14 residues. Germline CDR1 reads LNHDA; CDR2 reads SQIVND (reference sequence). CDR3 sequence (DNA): TGTGCCAGCCAGCAGACAGGGAGAGGCTACGAGCAGTACTTC. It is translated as CASQQTGRGYEQYF.

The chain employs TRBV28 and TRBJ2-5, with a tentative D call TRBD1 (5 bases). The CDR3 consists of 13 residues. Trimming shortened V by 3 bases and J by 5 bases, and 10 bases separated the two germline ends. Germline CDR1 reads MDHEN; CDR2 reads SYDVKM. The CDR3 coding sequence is TGTGCCAGCAGTTTGCCAGGGCGGGAGACCCAGTACTTC. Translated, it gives CASSLPGRETQYF.

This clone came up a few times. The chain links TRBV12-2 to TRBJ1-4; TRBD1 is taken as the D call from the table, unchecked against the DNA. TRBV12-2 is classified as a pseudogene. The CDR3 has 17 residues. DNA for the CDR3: TGTGCAAGTCGCCTAGGGGTAAGGAGGACAGGGGTGGAAAAACTGTTTTTT. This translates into CASRLGVRRTGVEKLFF.

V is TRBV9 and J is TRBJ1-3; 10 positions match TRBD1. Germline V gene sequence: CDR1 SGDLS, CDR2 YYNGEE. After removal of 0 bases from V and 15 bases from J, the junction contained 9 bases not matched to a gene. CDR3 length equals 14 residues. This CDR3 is CASSVASETGGKYF. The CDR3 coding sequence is TGTGCCAGCAGCGTAGCCTCCGAGACAGGGGGCAAATATTTT.

DNA for the CDR3: TGTGCCAGCTCACCATTGCGGATGAACACTGAAGCTTTCTTT. Encoded protein: CASSPLRMNTEAFF. This chain joins TRBV18 and TRBJ1-1; D ambiguous. Germline V CDR1 and CDR2: KGHSH, LQKENI. The CDR3 has 14 residues. Trimming removed 2 bases at V and 0 bases at J, with 7 bases between.

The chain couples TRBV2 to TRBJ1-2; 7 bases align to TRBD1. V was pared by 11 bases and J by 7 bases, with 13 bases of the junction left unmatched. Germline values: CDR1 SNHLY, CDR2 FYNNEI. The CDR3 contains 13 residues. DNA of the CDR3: TGTGCCGACATATTCGGAGGGGGCATTGGCTACACCTTC. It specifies CADIFGGGIGYTF.

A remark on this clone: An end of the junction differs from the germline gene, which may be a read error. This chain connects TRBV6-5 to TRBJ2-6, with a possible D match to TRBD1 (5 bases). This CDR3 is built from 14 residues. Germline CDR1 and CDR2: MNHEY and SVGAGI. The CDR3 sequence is CASSFLDGANGLTF. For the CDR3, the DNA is TGTGCCAGCAGTTTCTTAGATGGGGCCAACGGCCTGACTTTC.

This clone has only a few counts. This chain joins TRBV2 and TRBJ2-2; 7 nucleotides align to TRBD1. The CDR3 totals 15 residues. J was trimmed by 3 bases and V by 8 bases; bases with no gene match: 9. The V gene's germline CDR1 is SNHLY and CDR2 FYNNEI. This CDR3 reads CASSEQGLDTGELFF. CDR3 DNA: TGTGCCAGCTCTGAACAGGGGCTGGACACCGGGGAGCTGTTTTTT.

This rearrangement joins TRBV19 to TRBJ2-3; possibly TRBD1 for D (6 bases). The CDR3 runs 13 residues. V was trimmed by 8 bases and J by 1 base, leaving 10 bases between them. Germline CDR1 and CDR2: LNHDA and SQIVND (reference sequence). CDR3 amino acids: CASQKGGTDTQYF. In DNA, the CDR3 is TGTGCCAGTCAGAAGGGGGGCACAGATACGCAGTATTTT.

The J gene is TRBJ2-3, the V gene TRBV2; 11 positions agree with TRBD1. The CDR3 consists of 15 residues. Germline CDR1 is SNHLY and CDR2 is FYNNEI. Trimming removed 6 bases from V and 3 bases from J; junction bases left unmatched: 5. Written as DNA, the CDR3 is TGTGCCAGCAGGGTGGACAGGGGGCAGACAGATACGCAGTATTTT. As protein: CASRVDRGQTDTQYF.

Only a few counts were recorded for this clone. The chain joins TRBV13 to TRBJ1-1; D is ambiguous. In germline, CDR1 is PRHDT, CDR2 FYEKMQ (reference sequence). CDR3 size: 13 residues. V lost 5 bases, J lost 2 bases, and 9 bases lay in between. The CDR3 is CASSPGHNTEAFF. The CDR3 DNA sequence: TGTGCCAGCAGCCCGGGTCATAACACTGAAGCTTTCTTT. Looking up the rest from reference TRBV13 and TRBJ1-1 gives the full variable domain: AAGVIQSPRHLIKEKRETATLKCYPIPRHDTVYWYQQGPGQDPQFLISFYEKMQSDKGSIPDRFSAQQFSDYHSELNMSSLELGDSALYFCASSPGHNTEAFFGQGTRLTVV.

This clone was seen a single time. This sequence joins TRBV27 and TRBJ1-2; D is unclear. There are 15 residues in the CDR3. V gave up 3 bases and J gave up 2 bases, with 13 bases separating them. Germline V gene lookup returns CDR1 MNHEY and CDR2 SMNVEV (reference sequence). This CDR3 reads CASSFNPHINYGYTF. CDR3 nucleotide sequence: TGTGCCAGCAGTTTTAACCCACACATAAACTATGGCTACACCTTC.

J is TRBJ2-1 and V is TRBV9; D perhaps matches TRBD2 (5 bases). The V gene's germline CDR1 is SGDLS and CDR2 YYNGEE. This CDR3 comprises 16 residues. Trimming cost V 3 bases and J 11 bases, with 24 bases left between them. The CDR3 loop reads CASSAPASLPPWQQFF. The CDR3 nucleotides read TGTGCCAGCAGCGCTCCCGCTAGCCTCCCGCCATGGCAGCAGTTCTTC.

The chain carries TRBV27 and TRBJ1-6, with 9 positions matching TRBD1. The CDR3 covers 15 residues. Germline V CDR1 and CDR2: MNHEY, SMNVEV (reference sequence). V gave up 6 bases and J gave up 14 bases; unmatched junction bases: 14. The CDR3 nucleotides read TGTGCCAGCAGCGCTCCCGGACAGGGGCGGATTACCCTCCACTTT. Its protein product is CASSAPGQGRITLHF.

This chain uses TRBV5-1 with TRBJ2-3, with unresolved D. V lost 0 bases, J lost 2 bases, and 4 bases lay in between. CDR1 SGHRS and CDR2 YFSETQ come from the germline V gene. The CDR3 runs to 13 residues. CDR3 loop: CASSLAPTDTQYF. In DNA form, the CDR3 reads TGCGCCAGCAGCTTGGCTCCCACAGATACGCAGTATTTT.

The CDR3 nucleotides read TGTGCCAGCAGATCCCACGGTCCGGCTAACTATGGCTACACCTTC. Translated, it gives CASRSHGPANYGYTF. J is TRBJ1-2 and V is TRBV28; D is unclear. Germline CDR1 is MDHEN and CDR2 is SYDVKM. Trimming removed 6 bases at V and 0 bases at J, with 14 bases between. The CDR3 has 15 amino acids.

DNA for the CDR3: TGTGCCAGCACCCCGGATCCATGGGAGGATGGCTACACCTTC. Its translation: CASTPDPWEDGYTF. The chain carries TRBV6-4 and TRBJ1-2, with D uncertain. V dropped 7 bases and J dropped 6 bases, with 18 bases sitting between them. Germline V gives CDR1 MRHNA, CDR2 SNTAGT. CDR3 length: 14 amino acids.